The 5 T cell receptor beta chains presented below share a single source sample, sequenced in a study of T cell responses to AZD1222 COVID-19 vaccine. Only in-frame clones appear in the TCRdb table, and some are missing; sequencing was by immunoSEQ multiplex PCR. The repertoire includes 150,000 to 180,000 clones, over 90% of them detected once, and approximately 1.4% sits in the top ten. The sample was peripheral blood, taken 28 days after the second AZD1222 dose. The receptors shown here come from an adult who received the AZD1222 COVID-19 vaccine.

The CDR3 DNA sequence: TGTGCCAGCAGCTCCCGTGGACAGGGGGCGAGAGAAAAACTGTTTTTT. Translating gives CASSSRGQGAREKLFF. This chain uses TRBV7-9 with TRBJ1-4, with 11 nucleotides matching TRBD1. The V segment lost 4 bases and the J segment 8 bases; nucleotides outside the gene matches: 9. The CDR3 is made up of 16 amino acids. Germline CDR1 and CDR2: SEHNR and FQNEAQ (reference sequence).

The J gene is TRBJ1-2, the V gene TRBV5-4, with unresolved D. From germline, CDR1 is SGHNT and CDR2 YYREEE (reference sequence). This CDR3 is built from 15 residues. Trimming removed 3 bases at V and 3 bases at J, with 15 bases between. CDR3 sequence (DNA): TGTGCCAGCAGCTCAGAAAAGGATAACTACTATGGCTACACCTTC. This translates into CASSSEKDNYYGYTF.

The chain uses TRBV18 and TRBJ1-4, with a weak D call TRBD1 (6 bases). The germline CDR1 and CDR2 sequences are KGHSH and LQKENI. The CDR3 runs 14 residues. V was trimmed by 3 bases and J by 7 bases, leaving 12 bases between them. The CDR3 loop is CASSPGRGSEKLFF. In nucleotides, the CDR3 is TGTGCCAGCTCACCGGGCAGGGGAAGTGAAAAACTGTTTTTT.

Only one count was recorded for this clone. The rearrangement uses TRBV3-1 (or the pseudogene TRBV3-2) and TRBJ2-5; TRBD2 aligns across 9 bases. The length of the CDR3 is 16 residues. Germline values: CDR1 LGHDT, CDR2 YNNKEL (reference sequence). V was clipped by 1 base and J by 2 bases; unmatched bases: 5. The CDR3 region is CASSQGFLAGQETQYF. In DNA, the CDR3 is TGTGCCAGCAGCCAAGGATTCCTAGCGGGACAAGAGACCCAGTACTTC.

This clone has only a few counts. The chain has TRBV6-5 and TRBJ2-4; D may be TRBD2 (5 bases). The CDR3 contains 15 residues. CDR1 and CDR2 (germline): MNHEY, SVGAGI. V lost 5 bases to trimming and J lost 1 base, with 12 bases between them. The CDR3: CASSIRRGAKNIQYF. CDR3 nucleotide sequence: TGTGCCAGCAGTATTCGGAGAGGGGCCAAAAACATTCAGTACTTC.